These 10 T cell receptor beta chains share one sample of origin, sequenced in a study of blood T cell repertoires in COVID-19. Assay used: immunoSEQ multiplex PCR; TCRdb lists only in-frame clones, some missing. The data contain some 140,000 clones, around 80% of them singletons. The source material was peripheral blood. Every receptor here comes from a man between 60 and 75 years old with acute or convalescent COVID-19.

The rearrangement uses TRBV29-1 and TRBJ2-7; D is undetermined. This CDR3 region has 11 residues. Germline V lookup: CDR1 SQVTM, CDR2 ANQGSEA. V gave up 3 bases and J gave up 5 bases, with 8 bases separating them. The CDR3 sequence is CSVEALDEQYF. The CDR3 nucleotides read TGCAGCGTTGAGGCTCTGGACGAGCAGTACTTC.

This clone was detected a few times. The CDR3, as DNA: TGTGCCAGCAGAGGGACAGGGGGCGATTCACCCCTCCACTTT. It encodes CASRGTGGDSPLHF. This chain joins TRBV6-5 and TRBJ1-6, with 12 bases matching TRBD1. The CDR3 runs to 14 residues. Per the germline V gene, CDR1 is MNHEY and CDR2 is SVGAGI. Unmatched junction bases numbered 2, after V lost 6 bases and J lost 8 bases.

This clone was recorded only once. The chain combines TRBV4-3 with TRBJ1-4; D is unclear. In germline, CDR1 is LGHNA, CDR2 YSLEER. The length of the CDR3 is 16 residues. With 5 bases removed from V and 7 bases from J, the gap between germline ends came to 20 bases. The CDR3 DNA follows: TGCGCCAGCAGCGCCATGGTCGCGTCAGGAGGTGAAAAACTGTTTTTT. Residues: CASSAMVASGGEKLFF.

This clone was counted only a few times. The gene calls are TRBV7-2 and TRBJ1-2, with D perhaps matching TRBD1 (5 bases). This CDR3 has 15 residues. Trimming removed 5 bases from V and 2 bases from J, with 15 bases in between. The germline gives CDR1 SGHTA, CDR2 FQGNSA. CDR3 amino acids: CASSRWQGQNYGYTF. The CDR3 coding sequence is TGTGCCAGCAGCCGCTGGCAGGGCCAGAACTATGGCTACACCTTC.

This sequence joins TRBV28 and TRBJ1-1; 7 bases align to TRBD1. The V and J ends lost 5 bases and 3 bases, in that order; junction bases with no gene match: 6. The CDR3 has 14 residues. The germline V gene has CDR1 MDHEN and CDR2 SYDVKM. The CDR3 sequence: CASSGAGGHTEAFF. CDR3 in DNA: TGTGCCAGCAGTGGGGCAGGGGGGCACACTGAAGCTTTCTTT.

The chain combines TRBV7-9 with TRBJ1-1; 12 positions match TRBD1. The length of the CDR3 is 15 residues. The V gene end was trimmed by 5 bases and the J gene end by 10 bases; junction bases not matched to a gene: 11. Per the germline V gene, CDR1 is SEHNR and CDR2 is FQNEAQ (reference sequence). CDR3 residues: CASSETGQGALRAFF. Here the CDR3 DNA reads TGTGCCAGCAGCGAAACGGGACAGGGGGCGCTTAGAGCTTTCTTT.

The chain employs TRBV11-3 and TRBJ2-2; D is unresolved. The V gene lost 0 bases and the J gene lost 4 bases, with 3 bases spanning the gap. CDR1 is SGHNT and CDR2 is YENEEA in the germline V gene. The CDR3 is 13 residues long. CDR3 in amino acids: CASSLDGTGELFF. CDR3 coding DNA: TGTGCCAGCAGCTTAGACGGCACCGGGGAGCTGTTTTTT.

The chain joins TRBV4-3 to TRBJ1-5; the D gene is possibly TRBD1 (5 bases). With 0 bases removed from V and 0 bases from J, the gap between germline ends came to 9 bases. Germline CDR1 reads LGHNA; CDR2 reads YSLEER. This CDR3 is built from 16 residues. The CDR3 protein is CASSQDWGYSNQPQHF. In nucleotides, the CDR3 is TGCGCCAGCAGCCAAGACTGGGGCTATAGCAATCAGCCCCAGCATTTT.

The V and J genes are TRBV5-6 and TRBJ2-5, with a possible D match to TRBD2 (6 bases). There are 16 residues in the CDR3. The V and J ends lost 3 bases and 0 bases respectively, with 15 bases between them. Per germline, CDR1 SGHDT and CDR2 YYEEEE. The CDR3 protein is CASSYQIRLDQETQYF. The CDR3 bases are TGTGCCAGCAGCTACCAGATTAGACTAGACCAAGAGACCCAGTACTTC.

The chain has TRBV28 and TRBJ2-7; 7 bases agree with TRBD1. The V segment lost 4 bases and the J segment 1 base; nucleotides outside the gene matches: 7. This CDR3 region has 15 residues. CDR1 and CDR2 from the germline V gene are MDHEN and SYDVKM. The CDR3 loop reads CASSSGQTTSYEQYF. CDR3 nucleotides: TGTGCCAGCAGTTCGGGACAGACTACATCCTACGAGCAGTACTTC. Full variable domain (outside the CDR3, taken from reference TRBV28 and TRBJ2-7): DVKVTQSSRYLVKRTGEKVFLECVQDMDHENMFWYRQDPGLGLRLIYFSYDVKMKEKGDIPEGYSVSREKKERFSLILESASTNQTSMYLCASSSGQTTSYEQYFGPGTRLTVT.